This TCR beta chain emerged from a study of blood T cell repertoires in COVID-19. Study information: Collection of acute and convalescent COVID-19 samples took place in the United States, Italy and Spain. Nucleic acid was either cDNA or gDNA, and it came from T cells, B-cell-depleted T cells, or PBMCs.

Patients from Seattle were sampled longitudinally, starting during active infection. The V end was cut by 8 bases, the J end by 1 base, with 11 bases between. There are 13 residues in the CDR3. Method: immunoSEQ multiplex PCR; TCRdb's copy keeps in-frame clones and lacks some. The sample records roughly 380,000 clones, about nine tenths being singletons. The sequencing input was peripheral blood. The chain joins TRBV12-3 or TRBV12-4 to TRBJ2-5, with D tentatively TRBD2 (6 bases). This sequence was found in a woman in her thirties or forties with COVID-19, enrolled during active disease. The DNA of the CDR3 is TGTGCCAGCGGGGGGAGCGTCCAAGAGACCCAGTACTTC. Amino acid sequence: CASGGSVQETQYF.